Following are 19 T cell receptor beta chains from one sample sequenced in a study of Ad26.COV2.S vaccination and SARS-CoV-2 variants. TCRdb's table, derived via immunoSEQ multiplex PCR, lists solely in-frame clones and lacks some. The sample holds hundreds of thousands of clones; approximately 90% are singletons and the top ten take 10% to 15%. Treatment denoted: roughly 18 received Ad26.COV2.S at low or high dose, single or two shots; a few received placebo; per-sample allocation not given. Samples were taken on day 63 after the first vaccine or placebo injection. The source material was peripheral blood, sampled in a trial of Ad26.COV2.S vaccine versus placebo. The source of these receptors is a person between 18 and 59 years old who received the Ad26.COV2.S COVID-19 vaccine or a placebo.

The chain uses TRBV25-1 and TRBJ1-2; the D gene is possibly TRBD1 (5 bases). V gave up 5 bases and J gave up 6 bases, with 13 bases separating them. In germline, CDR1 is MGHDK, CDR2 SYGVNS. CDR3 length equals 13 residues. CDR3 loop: CASSPGAGNGYTF. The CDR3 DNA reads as TGTGCCAGCAGTCCCGGGGCAGGGAATGGCTACACCTTC.

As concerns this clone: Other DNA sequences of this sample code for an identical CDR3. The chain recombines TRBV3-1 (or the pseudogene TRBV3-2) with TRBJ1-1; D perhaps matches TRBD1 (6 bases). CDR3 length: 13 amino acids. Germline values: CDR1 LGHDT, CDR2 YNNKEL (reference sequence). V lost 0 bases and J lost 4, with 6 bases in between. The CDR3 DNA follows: TGTGCCAGCAGCCAAGAAGGGGGCACTGAAGCTTTCTTT. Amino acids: CASSQEGGTEAFF.

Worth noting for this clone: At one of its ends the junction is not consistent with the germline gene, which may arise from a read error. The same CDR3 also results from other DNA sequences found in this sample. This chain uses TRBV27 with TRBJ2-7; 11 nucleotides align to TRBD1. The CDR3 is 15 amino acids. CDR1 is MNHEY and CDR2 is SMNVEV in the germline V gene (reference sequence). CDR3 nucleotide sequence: TGTGCCAGCAGTTTATCTGGACAGGGGGCCTACGAGCAGTATTTC. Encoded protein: CASSLSGQGAYEQYF.

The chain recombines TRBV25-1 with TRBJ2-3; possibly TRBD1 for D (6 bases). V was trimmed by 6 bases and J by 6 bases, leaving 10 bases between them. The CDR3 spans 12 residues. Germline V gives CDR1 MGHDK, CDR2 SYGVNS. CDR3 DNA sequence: TGTGCCAGCAGCAGGGGCGCTGATACGCAGTATTTT. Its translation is CASSRGADTQYF.

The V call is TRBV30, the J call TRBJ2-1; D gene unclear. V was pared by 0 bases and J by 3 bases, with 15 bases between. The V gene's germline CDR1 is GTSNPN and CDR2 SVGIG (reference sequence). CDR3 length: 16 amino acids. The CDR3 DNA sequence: TGTGCCTGGAGTGTGTCCCAACAATGGGGCTACAATGAGCAGTTCTTC. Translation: CAWSVSQQWGYNEQFF.

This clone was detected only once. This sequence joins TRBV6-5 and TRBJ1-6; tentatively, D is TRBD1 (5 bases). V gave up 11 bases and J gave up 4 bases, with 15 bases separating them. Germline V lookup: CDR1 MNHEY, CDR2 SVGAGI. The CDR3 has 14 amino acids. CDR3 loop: CAASAGIYNSPLHF. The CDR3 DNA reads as TGTGCCGCCTCAGCAGGGATTTATAATTCACCCCTCCACTTT.

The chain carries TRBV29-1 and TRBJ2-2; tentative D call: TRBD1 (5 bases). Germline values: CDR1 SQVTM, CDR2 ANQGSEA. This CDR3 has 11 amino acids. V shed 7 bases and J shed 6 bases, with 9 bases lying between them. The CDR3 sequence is CSALGAGELFF. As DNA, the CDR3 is TGCAGCGCCCTAGGGGCCGGGGAGCTGTTTTTT.

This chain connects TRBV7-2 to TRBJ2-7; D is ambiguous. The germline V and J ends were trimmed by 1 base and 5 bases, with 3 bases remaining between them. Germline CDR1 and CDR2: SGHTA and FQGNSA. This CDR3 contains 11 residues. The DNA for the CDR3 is TGTGCCAGCAGCTTAGTGGACGAGCAGTACTTC. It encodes CASSLVDEQYF.

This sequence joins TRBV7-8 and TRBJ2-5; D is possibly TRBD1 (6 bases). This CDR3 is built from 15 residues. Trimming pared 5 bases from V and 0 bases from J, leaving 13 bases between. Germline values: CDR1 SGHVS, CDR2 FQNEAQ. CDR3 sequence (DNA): TGTGCCAGCAGCCCCCGGACAGAGTACCAAGAGACCCAGTACTTC. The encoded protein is CASSPRTEYQETQYF.

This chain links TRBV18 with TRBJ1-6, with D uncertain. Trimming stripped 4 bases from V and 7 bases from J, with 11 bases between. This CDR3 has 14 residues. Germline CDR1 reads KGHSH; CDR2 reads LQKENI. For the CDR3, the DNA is TGTGCCAGCTCACTAGAAATGGGGAATTCACCCCTCCACTTT. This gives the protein CASSLEMGNSPLHF.

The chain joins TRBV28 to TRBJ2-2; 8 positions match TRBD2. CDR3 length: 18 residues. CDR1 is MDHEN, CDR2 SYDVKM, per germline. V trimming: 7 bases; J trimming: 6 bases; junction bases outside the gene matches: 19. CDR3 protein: CASTPGRGVSRGAGELFF. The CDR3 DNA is TGTGCCAGCACCCCCGGGAGGGGCGTCTCTCGAGGGGCCGGGGAGCTGTTTTTT. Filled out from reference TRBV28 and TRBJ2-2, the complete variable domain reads DVKVTQSSRYLVKRTGEKVFLECVQDMDHENMFWYRQDPGLGLRLIYFSYDVKMKEKGDIPEGYSVSREKKERFSLILESASTNQTSMYLCASTPGRGVSRGAGELFFGEGSRLTVL.

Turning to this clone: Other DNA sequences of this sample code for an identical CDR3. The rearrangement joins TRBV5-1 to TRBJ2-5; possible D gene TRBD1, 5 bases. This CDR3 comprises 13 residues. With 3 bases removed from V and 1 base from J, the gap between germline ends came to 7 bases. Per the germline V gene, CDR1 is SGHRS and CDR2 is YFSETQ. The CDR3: CASSSTGQETQYF. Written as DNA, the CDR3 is TGCGCCAGCAGCTCAACAGGCCAAGAGACCCAGTACTTC.

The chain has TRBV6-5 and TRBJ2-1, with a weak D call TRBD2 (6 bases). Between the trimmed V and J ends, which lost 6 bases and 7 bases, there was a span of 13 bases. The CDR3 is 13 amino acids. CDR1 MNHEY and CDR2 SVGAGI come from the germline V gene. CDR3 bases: TGTGCCAGCAGGGGGGGAATTGGAAATGAGCAGTTCTTC. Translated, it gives CASRGGIGNEQFF.

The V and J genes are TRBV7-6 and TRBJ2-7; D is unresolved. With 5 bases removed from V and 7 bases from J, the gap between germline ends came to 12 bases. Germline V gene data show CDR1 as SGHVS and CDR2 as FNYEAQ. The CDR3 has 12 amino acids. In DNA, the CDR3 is TGTGCCAGCAGCCCAGGAGAGGAGGAGCAGTACTTC. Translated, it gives CASSPGEEEQYF.

In DNA form, the CDR3 reads TGTGCCAGCAGCCAATCGGACAGTTCCTACGAGCAGTACTTC. As protein: CASSQSDSSYEQYF. The chain couples TRBV3-1 (or the pseudogene TRBV3-2) to TRBJ2-7; perhaps TRBD1 as D (6 bases). The V gene's germline CDR1 is LGHDT and CDR2 YNNKEL (reference sequence). With 2 bases removed from V and 1 base from J, the gap between germline ends came to 9 bases. The CDR3 runs to 14 residues.

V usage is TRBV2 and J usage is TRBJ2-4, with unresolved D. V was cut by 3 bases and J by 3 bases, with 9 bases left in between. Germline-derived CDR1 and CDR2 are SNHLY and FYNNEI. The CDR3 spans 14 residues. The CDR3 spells CASSDWQDKNIQYF. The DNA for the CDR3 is TGTGCCAGCAGTGATTGGCAGGACAAAAACATTCAGTACTTC.

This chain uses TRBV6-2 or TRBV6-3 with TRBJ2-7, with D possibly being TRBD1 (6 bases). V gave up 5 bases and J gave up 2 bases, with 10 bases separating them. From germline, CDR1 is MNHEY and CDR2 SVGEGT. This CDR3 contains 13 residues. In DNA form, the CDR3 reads TGTGCCAGCAGTACAGGGTTCGCCTACGAGCAGTACTTC. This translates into CASSTGFAYEQYF.

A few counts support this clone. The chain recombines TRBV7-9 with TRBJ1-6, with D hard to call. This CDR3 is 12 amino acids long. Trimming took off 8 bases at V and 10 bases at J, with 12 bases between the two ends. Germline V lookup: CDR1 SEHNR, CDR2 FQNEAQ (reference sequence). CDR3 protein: CASFVSGSPLHF. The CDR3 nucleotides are TGTGCCAGCTTCGTTTCGGGATCACCCCTCCACTTT. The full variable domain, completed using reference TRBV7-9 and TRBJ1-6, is DTGVSQNPRHKITKRGQNVTFRCDPISEHNRLYWYRQTLGQGPEFLTYFQNEAQLEKSRLLSDRFSAERPKGSFSTLEIQRTEQGDSAMYLCASFVSGSPLHFGNGTRLTVT.

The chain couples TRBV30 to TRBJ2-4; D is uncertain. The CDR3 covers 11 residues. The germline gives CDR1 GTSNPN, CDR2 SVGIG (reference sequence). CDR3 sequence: CAHQTGNIQYF. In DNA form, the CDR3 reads TGTGCTCATCAAACTGGAAACATTCAGTACTTC.